The 21 T cell receptor beta chains below were found in one sample sequenced in a study of beta chain features in type 1 diabetes. All of the isolated RNA was reverse transcribed, so expressed TCRB transcripts were sequenced. The data were produced by immunoSEQ multiplex PCR, yet TCRdb's version contains in-frame clones alone and is incomplete. Of 130,000 to 150,000 clones in the sample, around 7% were seen once. Input material: central memory CD4+ T cells from blood. Receptors originate from a woman aged 30 to 39 in good health.

This clone was seen at least ten times. This sequence joins TRBV18 and TRBJ2-3, with D possibly being TRBD2 (6 bases). Germline V lookup: CDR1 KGHSH, CDR2 LQKENI. The V end was cut by 2 bases, the J end by 5 bases, with 17 bases between. The CDR3 loop spans 16 amino acids. For the CDR3, the DNA is TGTGCCAGCTCACCAACAGGACTAAAGTCCCAAGATACGCAGTATTTT. This gives the protein CASSPTGLKSQDTQYF.

The rearrangement uses TRBV7-2 and TRBJ1-2; possibly TRBD1 for D (6 bases). V shed 0 bases and J shed 3 bases, with 14 bases lying between them. Germline lookup yields CDR1 SGHTA and CDR2 FQGNSA. CDR3 length equals 16 residues. Here the CDR3 DNA reads TGTGCCAGCAGCTTAGCTGCGGGGGCCGGCGACTATGGCTACACCTTC. Translating it yields CASSLAAGAGDYGYTF.

This clone came up a few times. J is TRBJ2-5 and V is TRBV5-1; the D gene is possibly TRBD1 (5 bases). The CDR3 has 15 amino acids. The germline V and J ends were trimmed by 0 bases and 3 bases, with 12 bases remaining between them. From germline, CDR1 is SGHRS and CDR2 YFSETQ. CDR3 loop: CASSLGGRQEETQYF. CDR3 in DNA: TGCGCCAGCAGCTTGGGGGGCCGACAAGAAGAGACCCAGTACTTC.

The V and J genes are TRBV5-4 and TRBJ1-3; 7 nucleotides match TRBD1. V lost 1 base to trimming and J lost 4 bases; unmatched junction nucleotides: 2. The CDR3 runs to 14 residues. In germline, CDR1 is SGHNT, CDR2 YYREEE (reference sequence). The DNA for the CDR3 is TGTGCCAGCAGCTTGAGAGGGGGCGGAAACACCATATATTTT. It specifies CASSLRGGGNTIYF.

On this clone itself: The junction and the germline gene differ at one end; a read error may be behind it. J is TRBJ2-5 and V is TRBV7-7, with 7 bases that match TRBD2. CDR1 is SSHAT, CDR2 FNYEAQ, per germline (reference sequence). CDR3 length equals 14 residues. The CDR3 sequence is CASSLSSGQETQYF. The CDR3 region has the DNA TGTGCTAGCAGCTTATCTAGCGGCCAAGAGACCCAGTACTTC.

The chain employs TRBV7-2 and TRBJ2-3; D remains ambiguous. V lost 1 base, J lost 1 base, and 6 bases lay in between. CDR3 length: 14 amino acids. Germline V CDR1 and CDR2: SGHTA, FQGNSA. Here the CDR3 reads CASSLDFGTDTQYF. CDR3 nucleotide sequence: TGTGCCAGCAGCTTAGACTTTGGCACAGATACGCAGTATTTT. The full variable domain, its missing parts supplied by reference TRBV7-2 and TRBJ2-3, is GAGVSQSPSNKVTEKGKDVELRCDPISGHTALYWYRQSLGQGLEFLIYFQGNSAPDKSGLPSDRFSAERTGGSVSTLTIQRTQQEDSAVYLCASSLDFGTDTQYFGPGTRLTVL.

This clone was seen more than once but under ten times. The V and J genes are TRBV6-5 and TRBJ2-5; 7 bases match TRBD2. The CDR3 is 14 residues long. The germline gives CDR1 MNHEY, CDR2 SVGAGI. V lost 1 base to trimming and J lost 3 bases; unmatched junction nucleotides: 2. The CDR3 DNA sequence: TGTGCCAGCAGTTACTGGGGGGGGAAAGAGACCCAGTACTTC. This codes for CASSYWGGKETQYF.

This clone appeared a few times. The chain combines TRBV28 with TRBJ2-7; D might be TRBD2 (5 bases). Germline loops: CDR1 MDHEN, CDR2 SYDVKM. V shed 5 bases and J shed 2 bases, with 16 bases lying between them. The CDR3 runs to 15 residues. For the CDR3, the DNA is TGTGCCAGCAGTAAGGCCCCTACCGGGACCTACGAGCAGTACTTC. This gives the protein CASSKAPTGTYEQYF.

The chain links TRBV28 to TRBJ2-1; TRBD2 matches at 16 bases. Trimming took 3 bases from V and 2 from J; bases not matched to a gene: 4. The V gene's germline CDR1 is MDHEN and CDR2 SYDVKM. The CDR3 totals 18 residues. CDR3 DNA: TGTGCCAGCAGTTTCACCGGGACTAGCGGGAGGGCCTACAATGAGCAGTTCTTC. The encoded protein is CASSFTGTSGRAYNEQFF.

The chain joins TRBV30 to TRBJ2-5, with 10 bases fitting TRBD1. The J call may be mistaken, given a closer DNA end match to TRBJ2-7. This CDR3 has 14 amino acids. Germline V gene lookup returns CDR1 GTSNPN and CDR2 SVGIG (reference sequence). The CDR3 is CAWTRQGAGYEQYF. Written as DNA, the CDR3 is TGTGCCTGGACTAGACAGGGGGCGGGCTACGAGCAGTACTTC.

J is TRBJ2-1 and V is TRBV7-8, with 11 bases that match TRBD1. The germline CDR1 and CDR2 sequences are SGHVS and FQNEAQ. J gave up 4 bases and V 3 bases, and 2 bases lay outside the gene matches. This CDR3 is built from 15 residues. The CDR3 DNA follows: TGTGCCAGCAGCTTCGGACAGGGGGCTTACAATGAGCAGTTCTTC. Amino acid sequence: CASSFGQGAYNEQFF.

This clone was seen a handful of times. The CDR3 sequence is CASSRGIGQGKNIQYF. The CDR3, as DNA: TGTGCCAGCAGCCGAGGTATAGGACAGGGGAAAAACATTCAGTACTTC. This chain joins TRBV7-2 and TRBJ2-4; 9 nucleotides align to TRBD1. Trimming took 5 bases from V and 4 from J; bases not matched to a gene: 9. Germline CDR1 and CDR2: SGHTA and FQGNSA. The CDR3 totals 16 residues.

This clone was counted between two and nine times. This chain joins TRBV6-5 and TRBJ2-7, with TRBD1 as a possible D gene (6 bases). There are 14 residues in the CDR3. In germline, CDR1 is MNHEY, CDR2 SVGAGI. Deletions cut 3 bases from V and 3 bases from J, with 12 bases between. CDR3 nucleotides: TGTGCCAGCAGTTATAATGGGGGCAGCTACGAGCAGTACTTC. It encodes CASSYNGGSYEQYF.

This chain joins TRBV7-8 and TRBJ1-2, with D possibly TRBD1 on 6 matching bases. CDR1 SGHVS and CDR2 FQNEAQ come from the germline V gene. This CDR3 comprises 14 residues. Deletions cut 3 bases from V and 2 bases from J, with 10 bases between. The CDR3 region is CASSFNRENYGYTF. The CDR3, as DNA: TGTGCCAGCAGCTTTAACAGGGAGAACTATGGCTACACCTTC.

The V and J genes are TRBV6-5 and TRBJ2-7; D is possibly TRBD1 (5 bases). V lost 5 bases and J 2 bases, leaving 13 bases between the germline ends. This CDR3 contains 14 residues. The V gene's germline CDR1 is MNHEY and CDR2 SVGAGI. CDR3 in DNA: TGTGCCAGCAGTCCGTCACAGGATCCCTACGAGCAGTACTTC. It translates to CASSPSQDPYEQYF.

This clone was seen more than once but under ten times. The chain is built from TRBV4-3 and TRBJ2-1; 7 bases map to TRBD2. This CDR3 comprises 15 residues. CDR1 LGHNA and CDR2 YSLEER come from the germline V gene. V was clipped by 0 bases and J by 6 bases; unmatched bases: 5. CDR3 sequence: CASSQDGGLRNEQFF. CDR3 sequence (DNA): TGCGCCAGCAGCCAAGACGGGGGGTTACGCAATGAGCAGTTCTTC.

This clone was detected a few times. This sequence joins TRBV7-2 and TRBJ2-1, with 11 bases fitting TRBD2. Germline values: CDR1 SGHTA, CDR2 FQGNSA. The CDR3 sequence is 19 residues long. V shed 4 bases, J shed 9 bases, and the junction held 20 bases outside the gene matches. CDR3 region: CASSSPYGVLAGGDCEQFF. CDR3 sequence (DNA): TGTGCCAGCAGCTCTCCTTACGGGGTTCTAGCGGGGGGAGACTGTGAGCAGTTCTTC.

This clone showed up just a few times. CDR3 DNA: TGTGCCAGCAGCTTAACCGTTACAGCTGAAGCTTTCTTT. Translated: CASSLTVTAEAFF. V gene TRBV7-2 combines with J gene TRBJ1-1, with D uncertain. Trimming stripped 2 bases from V and 6 bases from J, with 10 bases between. This CDR3 comprises 13 residues. CDR1 is SGHTA, CDR2 FQGNSA, per germline. The whole variable domain, filled in from reference TRBV7-2 and TRBJ1-1, reads GAGVSQSPSNKVTEKGKDVELRCDPISGHTALYWYRQSLGQGLEFLIYFQGNSAPDKSGLPSDRFSAERTGGSVSTLTIQRTQQEDSAVYLCASSLTVTAEAFFGQGTRLTVV.

This clone was found a few times. The chain uses TRBV7-2 and TRBJ1-5; 11 nucleotides match TRBD1. There are 14 residues in the CDR3. Trimming at V came to 4 bases and at J to 7 bases, leaving 3 bases not matched to a gene. From germline, CDR1 is SGHTA and CDR2 FQGNSA. The CDR3 coding sequence is TGTGCCAGCAGCTCGGGACAGGGGGAACAGCCCCAGCATTTT. It specifies CASSSGQGEQPQHF. Looking up the rest from reference TRBV7-2 and TRBJ1-5 gives the full variable domain: GAGVSQSPSNKVTEKGKDVELRCDPISGHTALYWYRQSLGQGLEFLIYFQGNSAPDKSGLPSDRFSAERTGGSVSTLTIQRTQQEDSAVYLCASSSGQGEQPQHFGDGTRLSIL.

The chain joins TRBV30 to TRBJ1-1; D ambiguous. CDR1 is GTSNPN, CDR2 SVGIG, per germline (reference sequence). The CDR3 consists of 13 residues. Trimming shortened V by 5 bases and J by 4 bases, and 14 bases separated the two germline ends. This CDR3 reads CAWGNERITEAFF. As DNA, the CDR3 is TGTGCCTGGGGTAATGAGAGGATCACTGAAGCTTTCTTT. Combining the CDR3 with reference TRBV30 and TRBJ1-1 gives the whole variable domain SQTIHQWPATLVQPVGSPLSLECTVEGTSNPNLYWYRQAAGRGLQLLFYSVGIGQISSEVPQNLSASRPQDRQFILSSKKLLLSDSGFYLCAWGNERITEAFFGQGTRLTVV.

J is TRBJ2-2 and V is TRBV14; D gene unclear. V dropped 1 base and J dropped 7 bases, with 10 bases sitting between them. This CDR3 comprises 14 residues. CDR1 and CDR2 from the germline V gene are SGHDN and FVKESK. The CDR3 spells CASSQVLSGGELFF. The CDR3 nucleotides are TGTGCCAGCAGCCAAGTTCTATCCGGCGGGGAGCTGTTTTTT.